This T cell receptor beta chain was identified during a study of CD8+ T cells in alopecia areata. For this clone: What it binds is not known.

With 3 bases removed from V and 4 bases from J, the gap between germline ends came to 13 bases. The germline gives CDR1 LNHDA, CDR2 SQIVND (reference sequence). This CDR3 is 15 amino acids long. cDNA reverse transcribed from extracted RNA served as the sequencing template. This table comes from immunoSEQ multiplex PCR, and its TCRdb copy is limited to in-frame clones, with some not included. The sample has 150,000 to 200,000 clones, around half seen once. Treatment noted: oral pan-JAK inhibitor, 5-10 mg twice daily. Findings of the study overall: A great number of expanded lesional clones endured in scalp and blood during tofacitinib.

The gene calls are TRBV19 and TRBJ2-1; D may correspond to TRBD1 or TRBD2 (5 bases each). The input for sequencing was CD8+ T cells sorted from blood, taken at week 24, from a patient treated with tofacitinib. The TCR originated in a human donor with alopecia areata. The CDR3 spells CASSISGTVYNEQFF. The CDR3 bases are TGTGCCAGTAGTATTTCTGGGACGGTGTACAATGAGCAGTTCTTC.